This entry concerns a single T cell receptor beta chain. Its antigen is unknown. TCRdb itself ran the 5' RACE reads through MiXCR, one entry per CDR3 protein. The profile covers more than 100,000 distinct CDR3 sequences, with about 18% appearing a single time and around 4.8% taken by the ten largest. The CDR3 runs 16 residues. V lost 0 bases to trimming and J lost 7 bases; unmatched junction nucleotides: 10. Germline V gene sequence: CDR1 DFQATT, CDR2 SNEGSKA (reference sequence). This sample stems from a study of T-cell memory formation after mild COVID-19. Across the whole study: For the most part, TCR clusters were specific to one donor.

Study results and caveats: Pre-infection memory showed some responding clones, and this suggested that cross-reactive memory joined. Mainly CM and EM harbored the contracting CD4+ clones; mainly EMRA harbored the CD8+ ones. There was no confirmation that second-wave clones peaking on day 37 were SARS-CoV-2 specific.

The sample was PBMCs or a T cell subset sorted from them (not recorded which). The receptor was isolated from a man aged 18 to 30 who had mild COVID-19 (a few samples of this study predate the infection). Cell type and time point are not known. The chain couples TRBV20-1 to TRBJ2-1; 9 nucleotides align to TRBD2. This CDR3 is CSARDPAGGLWNEQFF. CDR3 nucleotides: TGCAGTGCTAGAGATCCTGCGGGGGGGCTTTGGAATGAGCAGTTCTTC.